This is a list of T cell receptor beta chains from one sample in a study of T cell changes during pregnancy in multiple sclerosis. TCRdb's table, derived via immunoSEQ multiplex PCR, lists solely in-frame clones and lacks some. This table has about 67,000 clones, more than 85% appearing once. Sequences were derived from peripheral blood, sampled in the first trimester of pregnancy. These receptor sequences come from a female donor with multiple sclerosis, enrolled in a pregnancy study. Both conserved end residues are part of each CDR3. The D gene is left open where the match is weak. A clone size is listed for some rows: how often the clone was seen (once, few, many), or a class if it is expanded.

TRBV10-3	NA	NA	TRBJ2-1	CAIVPPSEAATEQFF	TGTGCCATCGTCCCCCCTAGCGAGGCCGCTACCGAGCAGTTCTTC
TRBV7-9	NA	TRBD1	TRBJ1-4	CASSARQGGGEKLFF	TGTGCCAGCAGCGCCAGACAGGGGGGCGGTGAAAAACTGTTTTTT
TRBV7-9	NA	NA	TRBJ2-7	CASSLSRVSYEQYF	TGTGCCAGCAGCTTATCGCGGGTTTCCTACGAGCAGTACTTC
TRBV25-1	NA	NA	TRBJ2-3	CASSGGMLADTQYF	TGTGCCAGCAGTGGAGGTATGCTTGCAGATACGCAGTATTTT
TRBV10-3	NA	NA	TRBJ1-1	CAIRDSGQNTEAFF	TGTGCCATCAGGGACAGCGGACAAAACACTGAAGCTTTCTTT
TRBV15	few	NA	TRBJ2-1	CATSPWSSYNEQFF	TGTGCCACCAGTCCTTGGAGCTCCTACAATGAGCAGTTCTTC
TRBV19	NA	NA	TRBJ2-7	CASSIEGLSSYEQYF	TGTGCCAGTAGTATAGAGGGCTTGAGCTCCTACGAGCAGTACTTC
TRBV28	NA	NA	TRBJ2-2	CASMAETNTGELFF	TGTGCCAGCATGGCGGAAACGAACACCGGGGAGCTGTTTTTT
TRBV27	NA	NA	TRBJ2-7	CASRPGVGTSSYEQYF	TGTGCCAGCAGACCCGGCGTCGGGACAAGTTCCTACGAGCAGTACTTC
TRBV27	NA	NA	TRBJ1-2	CASSPYLREANYGYTF	TGTGCCAGCAGTCCCTACCTCAGGGAAGCTAACTATGGCTACACCTTC
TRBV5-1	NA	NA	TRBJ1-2	CASSFIEREATNYGYTF	TGCGCCAGCAGCTTCATCGAACGGGAAGCTACTAACTATGGCTACACCTTC
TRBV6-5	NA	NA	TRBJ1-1	CASSSHRGITEAFF	TGTGCCAGCAGCTCCCATAGGGGGATAACTGAAGCTTTCTTT
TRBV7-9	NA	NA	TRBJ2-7	CASSLSRDEQYF	TGTGCCAGCAGCTTATCGAGGGACGAGCAGTACTTC
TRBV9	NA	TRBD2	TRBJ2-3	CASSVASGGGPTDTQYF	TGTGCCAGCAGCGTAGCTTCCGGCGGGGGTCCCACAGATACGCAGTATTTT
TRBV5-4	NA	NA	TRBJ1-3	CASSLAGSSGNTIYF	TGTGCCAGCAGCCTGGCGGGGAGCTCTGGAAACACCATATATTTT
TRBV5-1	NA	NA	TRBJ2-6	CASSLAVGSGANVLTF	TGCGCCAGCAGCTTGGCGGTAGGGAGTGGGGCCAACGTCCTGACTTTC
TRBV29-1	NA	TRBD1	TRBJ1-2	CSVETGAAYGYTF	TGCAGCGTTGAAACAGGGGCGGCTTATGGCTACACCTTC
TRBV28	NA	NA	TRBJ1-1	CASGGNTEAFF	TGTGCCAGCGGGGGGAATACTGAAGCTTTCTTT
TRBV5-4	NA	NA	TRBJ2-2	CASSLGTNSGGELFF	TGTGCCAGCAGCTTGGGGACAAATAGTGGCGGGGAGCTGTTTTTT
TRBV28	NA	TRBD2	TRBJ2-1	CASRDPKREGRNEQFF	TGTGCCAGCAGGGACCCTAAGCGGGAGGGCCGAAATGAGCAGTTCTTC
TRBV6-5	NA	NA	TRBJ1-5	CASSPGQTNQPQHF	TGTGCCAGCAGCCCCGGACAGACAAATCAGCCCCAGCATTTT
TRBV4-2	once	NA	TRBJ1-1	CASSQDSRGGTTEAFF	TGTGCCAGCAGCCAAGACTCAAGGGGAGGGACCACTGAAGCTTTCTTT